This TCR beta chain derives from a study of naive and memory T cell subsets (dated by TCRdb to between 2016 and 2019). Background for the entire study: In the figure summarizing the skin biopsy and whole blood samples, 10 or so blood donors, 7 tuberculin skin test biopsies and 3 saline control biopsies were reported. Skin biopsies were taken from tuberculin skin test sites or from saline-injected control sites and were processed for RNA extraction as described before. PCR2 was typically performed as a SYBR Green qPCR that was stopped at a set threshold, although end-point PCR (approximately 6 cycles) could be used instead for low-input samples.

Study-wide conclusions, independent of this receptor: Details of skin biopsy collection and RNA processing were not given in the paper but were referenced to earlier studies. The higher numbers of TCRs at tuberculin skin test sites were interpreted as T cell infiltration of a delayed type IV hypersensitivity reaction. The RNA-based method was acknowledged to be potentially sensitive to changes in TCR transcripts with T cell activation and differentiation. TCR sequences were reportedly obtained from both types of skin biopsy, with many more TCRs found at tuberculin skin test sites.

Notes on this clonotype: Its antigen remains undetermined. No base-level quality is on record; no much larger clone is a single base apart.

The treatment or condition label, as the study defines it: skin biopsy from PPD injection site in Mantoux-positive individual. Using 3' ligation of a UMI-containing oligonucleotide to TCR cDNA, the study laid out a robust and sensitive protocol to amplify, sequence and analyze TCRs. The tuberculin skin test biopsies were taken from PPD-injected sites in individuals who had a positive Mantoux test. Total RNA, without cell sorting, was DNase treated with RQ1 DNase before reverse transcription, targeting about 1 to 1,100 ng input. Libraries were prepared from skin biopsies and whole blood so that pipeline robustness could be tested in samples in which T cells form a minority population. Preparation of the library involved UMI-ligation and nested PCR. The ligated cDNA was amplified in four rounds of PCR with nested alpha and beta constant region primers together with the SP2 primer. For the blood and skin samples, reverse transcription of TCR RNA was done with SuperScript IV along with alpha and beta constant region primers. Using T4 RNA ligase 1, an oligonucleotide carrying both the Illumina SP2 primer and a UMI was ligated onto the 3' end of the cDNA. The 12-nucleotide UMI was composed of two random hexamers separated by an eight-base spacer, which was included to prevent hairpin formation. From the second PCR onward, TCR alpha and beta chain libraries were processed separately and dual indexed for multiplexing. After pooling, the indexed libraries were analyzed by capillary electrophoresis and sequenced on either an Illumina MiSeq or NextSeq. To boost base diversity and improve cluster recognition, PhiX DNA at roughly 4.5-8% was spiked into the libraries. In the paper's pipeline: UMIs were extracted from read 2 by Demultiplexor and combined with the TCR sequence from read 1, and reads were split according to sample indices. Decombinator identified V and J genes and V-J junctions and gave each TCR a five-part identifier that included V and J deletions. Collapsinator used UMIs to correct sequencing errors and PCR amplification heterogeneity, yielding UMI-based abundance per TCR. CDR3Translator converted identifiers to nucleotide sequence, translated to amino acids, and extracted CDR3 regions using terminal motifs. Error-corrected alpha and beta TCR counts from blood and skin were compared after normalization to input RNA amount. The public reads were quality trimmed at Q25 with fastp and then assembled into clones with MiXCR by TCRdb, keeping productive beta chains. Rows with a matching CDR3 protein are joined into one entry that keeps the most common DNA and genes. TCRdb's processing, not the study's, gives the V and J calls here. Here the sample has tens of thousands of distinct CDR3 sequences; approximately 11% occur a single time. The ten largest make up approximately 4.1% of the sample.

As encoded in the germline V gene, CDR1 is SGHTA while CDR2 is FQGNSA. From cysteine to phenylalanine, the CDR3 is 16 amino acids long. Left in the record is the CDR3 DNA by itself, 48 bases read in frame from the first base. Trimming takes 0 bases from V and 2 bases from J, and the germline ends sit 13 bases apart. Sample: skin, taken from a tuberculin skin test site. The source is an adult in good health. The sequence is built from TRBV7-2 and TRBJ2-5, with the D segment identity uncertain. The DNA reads TGTGCCAGCAGCTTAGCGGTGTCAGGTGGACAAGAGACCCAGTACTTC. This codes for CASSLAVSGGQETQYF.